Each of the 10 T cell receptor beta chains below was sequenced from the same sample in a study of blood T cell repertoires in COVID-19. This table comes from immunoSEQ multiplex PCR, and its TCRdb copy is limited to in-frame clones, with some not included. The data show about 200,000 clones, 84% seen once. Sequencing was performed on peripheral blood. Source of these receptors: a human donor in a cohort sampled during active COVID-19.

The chain employs TRBV18 and TRBJ2-1; 8 positions match TRBD1. This CDR3 is built from 16 residues. V dropped 3 bases and J dropped 5; count of bases not matched to a gene: 9. Germline values: CDR1 KGHSH, CDR2 LQKENI. The CDR3 nucleotides are TGTGCCAGCTCACCCGACAGGGGAAGGGTCGACAATGAGCAGTTCTTC. Translating gives CASSPDRGRVDNEQFF.

The chain is built from TRBV7-2 and TRBJ2-2; 10 positions agree with TRBD2. The CDR3 contains 15 residues. The junction had 6 bases not matched to a gene; V was cut back by 6 bases and J by 5 bases. CDR1 is SGHTA and CDR2 is FQGNSA in the germline V gene. For the CDR3, the DNA is TGTGCCAGCAGGGTGGGACTAGCGCCTACCGGGGAGCTGTTTTTT. Its protein product is CASRVGLAPTGELFF. The whole variable domain, filled in from reference TRBV7-2 and TRBJ2-2, reads GAGVSQSPSNKVTEKGKDVELRCDPISGHTALYWYRQSLGQGLEFLIYFQGNSAPDKSGLPSDRFSAERTGGSVSTLTIQRTQQEDSAVYLCASRVGLAPTGELFFGEGSRLTVL.

This clone has only one observation. This chain links TRBV12-3 or TRBV12-4 with TRBJ2-1; D is undetermined. The V end was cut by 5 bases, the J end by 4 bases, with 9 bases between. The CDR3 runs 13 residues. The CDR3 DNA reads TGTGCCAGCAGTGAGACTGGTTACAATGAGCAGTTCTTC. Translating it yields CASSETGYNEQFF.

J is TRBJ1-3 and V is TRBV11-2; no clear D gene. This CDR3 has 15 residues. V was cut by 5 bases and J by 2 bases, with 13 bases left in between. Germline V gene data show CDR1 as SGHAT and CDR2 as FQNNGV. This chain's CDR3 is CASSLSPTAGNTIYF. For the CDR3, the DNA is TGTGCCAGCAGCCTTAGTCCCACAGCTGGAAACACCATATATTTT.

The rearrangement joins TRBV6-4 to TRBJ2-1; TRBD2 might be the D (5 bases). Germline V gene sequence: CDR1 MRHNA, CDR2 SNTAGT. This CDR3 contains 14 residues. The germline V and J ends were trimmed by 7 bases and 0 bases, with 10 bases remaining between them. The CDR3 coding sequence is TGTGCCAGCACCCGGGATAGCTCCTACAATGAGCAGTTCTTC. Protein sequence: CASTRDSSYNEQFF.

The rearrangement uses TRBV11-2 and TRBJ2-2, with D possibly being TRBD2 (7 bases). The V gene's germline CDR1 is SGHAT and CDR2 FQNNGV. Trimming stripped 5 bases from V and 6 bases from J, with 28 bases between. This CDR3 has 19 amino acids. Here the CDR3 reads CASSPGGREWGSMAGELFF. CDR3 coding DNA: TGTGCCAGCAGCCCCGGGGGGCGGGAGTGGGGTAGTATGGCCGGGGAGCTGTTTTTT.

The chain has TRBV6-5 and TRBJ2-5; 11 bases line up with TRBD2. Germline CDR1 MNHEY, CDR2 SVGAGI. The trim removed 5 bases at V and 2 bases at J, leaving 4 bases unmatched. This CDR3 spans 15 amino acids. As DNA, the CDR3 is TGTGCCAGCAGTATAGCGGGAGGGGGACAAGAGACCCAGTACTTC. This translates into CASSIAGGGQETQYF.

This clone was seen more than once but under ten times. The CDR3 here is CASSPPRPGDLTEAFF. As DNA, the CDR3 is TGTGCCAGCAGTCCCCCGAGGCCGGGGGATTTGACTGAAGCTTTCTTT. This chain joins TRBV28 and TRBJ1-1, with TRBD1 as a possible D gene (5 bases). Germline CDR1 MDHEN, CDR2 SYDVKM. CDR3 length equals 16 residues. With 5 bases removed from V and 5 bases from J, the gap between germline ends came to 21 bases.

This chain uses TRBV7-9 with TRBJ2-3; 7 nucleotides line up with TRBD1. Germline V lookup: CDR1 SEHNR, CDR2 FQNEAQ (reference sequence). The junction had 13 bases not matched to a gene; V was cut back by 4 bases and J by 3 bases. The CDR3 extends over 17 amino acids. CDR3 in amino acids: CASSSLPQGPRTDTQYF. CDR3 DNA: TGTGCCAGCAGCTCCCTCCCACAGGGGCCAAGAACAGATACGCAGTATTTT.

This clone is categorized as medium-sized (0.01 to 0.1%). This sequence joins TRBV19 and TRBJ1-5; unclear D gene. Per germline, CDR1 LNHDA and CDR2 SQIVND (reference sequence). CDR3 size: 13 residues. The V and J ends lost 5 bases and 4 bases respectively, with 9 bases between them. CDR3 DNA sequence: TGTGCCAGTAGTCAGGTTTTTAATCAGCCCCAGCATTTT. It translates to CASSQVFNQPQHF.